Listed below are T cell receptor beta chains from one sample, sequenced in a study of blood T cell repertoires in COVID-19. Sequenced by immunoSEQ multiplex PCR; TCRdb stores in-frame clones only, minus some. The sample contains some 280,000 clones, 86% of which appear only once. The sequenced material came from peripheral blood. These receptors were collected from a woman younger than 45 with active or convalescent COVID-19. The CDR3 runs from the conserved cysteine through the conserved F or W. Each record gives: CDR3 protein, CDR3 DNA, clone size, J gene, V gene, D gene. D genes are given only for firm matches. Expanded clones get a size class; other rows say once, few or many, or leave the size out.

CDR3: CASSSARGRTEAFF
DNA: TGTGCCAGCAGCTCTGCAAGGGGGCGGACTGAAGCTTTCTTT
size: -
J: TRBJ1-1
V: TRBV5-4
D: TRBD1

CDR3: CAWSVAGDLPGNTIYF
DNA: TGTGCCTGGAGTGTAGCAGGGGACCTACCAGGAAACACCATATATTTT
size: -
J: TRBJ1-3
V: TRBV30
D: -

CDR3: CATSEPGTQEQFF
DNA: TGTGCCACCAGTGAACCCGGGACACAGGAGCAGTTCTTC
size: once
J: TRBJ2-1
V: TRBV24-1
D: -

CDR3: CASTTSGGGFEQFF
DNA: TGTGCCAGCACAACTAGCGGGGGGGGTTTTGAGCAGTTCTTC
size: -
J: TRBJ2-1
V: TRBV28
D: TRBD2

CDR3: CASSSGTGGGEQYF
DNA: TGTGCCAGCAGCTCCGGGACAGGGGGCGGGGAGCAGTACTTC
size: -
J: TRBJ2-7
V: TRBV5-4
D: TRBD1

CDR3: CAWSWAGSLTGNTIYF
DNA: TGTGCCTGGAGTTGGGCGGGCAGTTTGACTGGAAACACCATATATTTT
size: -
J: TRBJ1-3
V: TRBV30
D: -

CDR3: CASSAPGQLYEQYF
DNA: TGTGCCAGCAGCGCCCCGGGACAGCTCTACGAGCAGTACTTC
size: -
J: TRBJ2-7
V: TRBV9
D: TRBD1

CDR3: CASSERGYVQYF
DNA: TGTGCCAGCAGTGAAAGGGGGTACGTGCAGTACTTC
size: -
J: TRBJ2-7
V: TRBV2
D: -

CDR3: CASMAQGNSPLHF
DNA: TGTGCCAGCATGGCCCAGGGTAATTCACCCCTCCACTTT
size: -
J: TRBJ1-6
V: TRBV2
D: -

CDR3: CASSSPGGLMYF
DNA: TGTGCCAGCAGCAGTCCGGGGGGGCTGATGTATTTT
size: once
J: TRBJ2-3
V: TRBV7-3
D: TRBD2

CDR3: CASSLGTGNLVGNEKLFF
DNA: TGTGCCAGCAGCTTAGGGACAGGGAATTTGGTTGGTAATGAAAAACTGTTTTTT
size: -
J: TRBJ1-4
V: TRBV7-2
D: TRBD1

CDR3: CASSQPGTRSLNEQFF
DNA: TGTGCCAGCAGCCAACCCGGGACTAGGTCTTTAAATGAGCAGTTCTTC
size: -
J: TRBJ2-1
V: TRBV4-2
D: TRBD2

CDR3: CASSYSRTDTQYF
DNA: TGTGCCAGTAGTTACAGTAGAACAGATACGCAGTATTTT
size: -
J: TRBJ2-3
V: TRBV19
D: -

CDR3: CASSSVDSEAFF
DNA: TGTGCCAGCAGTTCCGTTGACAGTGAAGCTTTCTTT
size: -
J: TRBJ1-1
V: TRBV6-5
D: -

CDR3: CASSQKLNYGYTF
DNA: TGTGCCAGCAGTCAAAAACTAAACTATGGCTACACCTTC
size: -
J: TRBJ1-2
V: TRBV6-6
D: -

CDR3: CASSPSGGAIDTQYF
DNA: TGTGCCAGTAGCCCTAGCGGGGGGGCCATAGATACGCAGTATTTT
size: -
J: TRBJ2-3
V: TRBV19
D: TRBD2

CDR3: CASSLRAGAPGQPQHF
DNA: TGTGCCAGCAGCTTAAGAGCAGGGGCCCCCGGACAGCCCCAGCATTTT
size: -
J: TRBJ1-5
V: TRBV7-3
D: -

CDR3: CASSWTAGQANYGYTF
DNA: TGCGCCAGCAGCTGGACGGCGGGCCAAGCTAACTATGGCTACACCTTC
size: few
J: TRBJ1-2
V: TRBV5-1
D: -

CDR3: CASSLGQGYYGYTF
DNA: TGTGCCAGCAGCTTGGGACAGGGGTACTATGGCTACACCTTC
size: -
J: TRBJ1-2
V: TRBV5-6
D: TRBD1

CDR3: CASQENANTGELFF
DNA: TGTGCCAGCCAAGAGAACGCGAACACCGGGGAGCTGTTTTTT
size: -
J: TRBJ2-2
V: TRBV7-9
D: -

CDR3: CASSVVSGETQYF
DNA: TGTGCCAGCAGCGTCGTTAGCGGAGAGACCCAGTACTTC
size: -
J: TRBJ2-5
V: TRBV28
D: -

CDR3: CAWRSGGLADTQYF
DNA: TGTGCCTGGAGGTCGGGGGGCTTAGCAGATACGCAGTATTTT
size: -
J: TRBJ2-3
V: TRBV30
D: -

CDR3: CASSLAYSPENGYTF
DNA: TGCGCCAGCAGCTTGGCGTATTCCCCGGAGAATGGCTACACCTTC
size: few
J: TRBJ1-2
V: TRBV5-1
D: -

CDR3: CASSLEHIRGASNQPQHF
DNA: TGTGCCAGCAGCTTAGAACATATTCGGGGGGCTTCCAATCAGCCCCAGCATTTT
size: -
J: TRBJ1-5
V: TRBV7-9
D: -

CDR3: CASSLGALETQYF
DNA: TGTGCCAGCAGTTTAGGGGCTTTAGAGACCCAGTACTTC
size: -
J: TRBJ2-5
V: TRBV12-3/TRBV12-4
D: -

CDR3: CASSQAKFSGNTIYF
DNA: TGTGCCAGCAGCCAGGCCAAATTCTCTGGAAACACCATATATTTT
size: -
J: TRBJ1-3
V: TRBV4-2
D: -

CDR3: CSVVQGTDTQYF
DNA: TGCAGCGTTGTTCAGGGCACAGATACGCAGTATTTT
size: -
J: TRBJ2-3
V: TRBV29-1
D: -

CDR3: CAISGRPSVQETQYF
DNA: TGTGCCATCAGTGGGAGGCCTAGCGTCCAAGAGACCCAGTACTTC
size: -
J: TRBJ2-5
V: TRBV10-3
D: -

CDR3: CASRRTGVGTGELFF
DNA: TGTGCCAGCAGGAGGACAGGGGTGGGCACCGGGGAGCTGTTTTTT
size: -
J: TRBJ2-2
V: TRBV2
D: TRBD1

CDR3: CASSPEGTGAYGYTF
DNA: TGTGCCAGCTCACCGGAAGGGACAGGGGCCTATGGCTACACCTTC
size: -
J: TRBJ1-2
V: TRBV18
D: TRBD1

CDR3: CATRGTGRGGSNQPQHF
DNA: TGTGCCACCAGGGGGACAGGGAGAGGTGGTAGCAATCAGCCCCAGCATTTT
size: -
J: TRBJ1-5
V: TRBV24-1
D: TRBD1

CDR3: CATSEKTGPAWGTDTQYF
DNA: TGTGCCACCAGTGAGAAGACAGGGCCAGCTTGGGGCACAGATACGCAGTATTTT
size: -
J: TRBJ2-3
V: TRBV24-1
D: TRBD1

CDR3: CAAAGRGQETQYF
DNA: TGTGCCGCCGCCGGCAGGGGTCAAGAGACCCAGTACTTC
size: -
J: TRBJ2-5
V: TRBV3-1/TRBV3-2
D: -

CDR3: CASRPGQVPNEQFF
DNA: TGTGCCAGCAGACCGGGACAGGTTCCCAATGAGCAGTTCTTC
size: -
J: TRBJ2-1
V: TRBV27
D: TRBD1

CDR3: CASSEAPGQGSGYTF
DNA: TGTGCCAGCAGTGAAGCCCCGGGACAGGGGAGTGGCTACACCTTC
size: -
J: TRBJ1-2
V: TRBV6-1
D: TRBD1

CDR3: CASSAPRGASIHEQYF
DNA: TGTGCCAGCAGCGCTCCCAGGGGGGCCTCGATCCACGAGCAGTACTTC
size: -
J: TRBJ2-7
V: TRBV9
D: -

CDR3: CASSPQVVEEQFF
DNA: TGTGCCAGCTCACCCCAAGTGGTTGAGGAGCAGTTCTTC
size: -
J: TRBJ2-1
V: TRBV18
D: -

CDR3: CASSQGTGRASDTQYF
DNA: TGCGCCAGCAGCCAAGGGACAGGACGGGCATCAGATACGCAGTATTTT
size: -
J: TRBJ2-3
V: TRBV4-3
D: TRBD1

CDR3: CASSLEQGNYGYTF
DNA: TGTGCCAGCAGCTTAGAACAGGGGAACTATGGCTACACCTTC
size: -
J: TRBJ1-2
V: TRBV7-9
D: TRBD1

CDR3: CASSTGSYEQYF
DNA: TGCGCCAGCAGTACAGGGTCCTACGAGCAGTACTTC
size: -
J: TRBJ2-7
V: TRBV5-1
D: -

CDR3: CASNGQGASEAFF
DNA: TGTGCCAGCAACGGACAGGGGGCTTCTGAAGCTTTCTTT
size: -
J: TRBJ1-1
V: TRBV25-1
D: TRBD1

CDR3: CASSSRDYGYTF
DNA: TGTGCCAGCAGTTCCCGAGACTATGGCTACACCTTC
size: -
J: TRBJ1-2
V: TRBV6-2/TRBV6-3
D: -

CDR3: CATSDPGQGNGYTF
DNA: TGTGCCACCAGTGACCCGGGACAGGGAAATGGCTACACCTTC
size: -
J: TRBJ1-2
V: TRBV24-1
D: TRBD1

CDR3: CASSLRGGGATADTQYF
DNA: TGTGCCAGCAGCTTAAGGGGCGGGGGGGCCACCGCAGATACGCAGTATTTT
size: -
J: TRBJ2-3
V: TRBV7-2
D: TRBD2

CDR3: CATSDSAQGGYTF
DNA: TGTGCCACCAGTGATTCCGCACAGGGCGGCTACACCTTC
size: once
J: TRBJ1-2
V: TRBV24-1
D: -

CDR3: CASSLGAFTGWSGYTF
DNA: TGTGCCAGCAGCTTAGGGGCATTCACAGGGTGGAGTGGCTACACCTTC
size: -
J: TRBJ1-2
V: TRBV7-2
D: -

CDR3: CAIRETGESPLHF
DNA: TGTGCCATCAGGGAGACAGGGGAGTCACCCCTCCACTTT
size: -
J: TRBJ1-6
V: TRBV10-3
D: TRBD1

CDR3: CASSQGQSSYEQYF
DNA: TGCGCCAGCAGCCAGGGACAGAGCTCCTACGAGCAGTACTTC
size: -
J: TRBJ2-7
V: TRBV4-3
D: TRBD1

CDR3: CASSYSRLGGAEPDTQYF
DNA: TGTGCCAGCAGTTACTCGAGGCTTGGAGGAGCGGAGCCAGATACGCAGTATTTT
size: -
J: TRBJ2-3
V: TRBV6-2/TRBV6-3
D: -

CDR3: CASSPGHHTDTQYF
DNA: TGTGCCAGCAGCCCGGGACACCACACAGATACGCAGTATTTT
size: -
J: TRBJ2-3
V: TRBV7-2
D: -

CDR3: CASSQLAGGHNEQFF
DNA: TGTGCCAGCAGCCAACTAGCGGGGGGCCACAATGAGCAGTTCTTC
size: -
J: TRBJ2-1
V: TRBV7-2
D: TRBD2

CDR3: CASSPTGISGNTIYF
DNA: TGTGCCAGCAGCCCGACAGGGATCTCTGGAAACACCATATATTTT
size: few
J: TRBJ1-3
V: TRBV3-1/TRBV3-2
D: TRBD1

CDR3: CASSRPDTSDTQYF
DNA: TGTGCCAGCAGCCGTCCGGACACCTCAGATACGCAGTATTTT
size: -
J: TRBJ2-3
V: TRBV28
D: -

CDR3: CASSLPGITEAFF
DNA: TGTGCCAGCAGCTTACCGGGGATCACTGAAGCTTTCTTT
size: -
J: TRBJ1-1
V: TRBV7-3
D: -

CDR3: CASSAGGEVYF
DNA: TGTGCCAGCAGCGCGGGAGGTGAGGTGTACTTC
size: once
J: TRBJ2-5
V: TRBV9
D: TRBD2